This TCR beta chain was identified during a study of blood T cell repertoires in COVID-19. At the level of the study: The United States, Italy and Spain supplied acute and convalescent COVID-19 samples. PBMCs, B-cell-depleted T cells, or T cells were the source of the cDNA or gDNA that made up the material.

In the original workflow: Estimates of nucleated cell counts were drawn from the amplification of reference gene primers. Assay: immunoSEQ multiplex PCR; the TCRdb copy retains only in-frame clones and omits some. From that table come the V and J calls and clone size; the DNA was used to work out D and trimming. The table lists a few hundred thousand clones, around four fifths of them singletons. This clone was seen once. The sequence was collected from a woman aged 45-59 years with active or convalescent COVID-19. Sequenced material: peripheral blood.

CDR3 in DNA: TGTGCCAGCAGTTTTCCCCAGGGCACGACCTATGGCTACACCTTC. Translated: CASSFPQGTTYGYTF. V and J are TRBV28 and TRBJ1-2; perhaps TRBD1 as D (5 bases). Trimming removed 3 bases at V and 4 bases at J, with 15 bases between. Germline CDR1 is MDHEN and CDR2 is SYDVKM. This CDR3 comprises 15 residues.